This T cell receptor (beta chain) was profiled in a study of early T cells in non-severe SARS-CoV-2 infection. Individual cDNA molecules received unique molecular identifiers. MiXCR, applied by TCRdb to the 5' RACE reads, yields one record per CDR3 protein. The sample records about 77,000 distinct CDR3 sequences, approximately 16% being singletons. In regard to this clonotype: Its antigen is still unknown.

V was cut by 5 bases and J by 7 bases, with 8 bases left in between. The CDR3 is 12 residues long. Germline CDR1 and CDR2: SGHTA and FQGNSA. Study-wide results and caveats: Lookups in VDJdb leaned toward anti-spike CD8 responses and missed private and CD4 specificities.

V usage is TRBV7-2 and J usage is TRBJ2-2; no definite D call. The sequenced sample was whole blood. The TCR sequence derives from an adult who was a healthcare worker with PCR-confirmed SARS-CoV-2 infection or an uninfected control (not recorded which). Written as DNA, the CDR3 is TGTGCCAGCAGCCGCGGTATCGGGGAGCTGTTTTTT. It yields the protein CASSRGIGELFF.